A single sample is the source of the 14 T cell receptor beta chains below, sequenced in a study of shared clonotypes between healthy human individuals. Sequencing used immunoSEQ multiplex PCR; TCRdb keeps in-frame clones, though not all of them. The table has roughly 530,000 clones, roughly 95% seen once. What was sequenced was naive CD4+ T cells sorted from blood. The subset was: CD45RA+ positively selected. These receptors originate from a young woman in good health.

CDR3 DNA sequence: TGTGCCAGCAGTTTAGGTCCTTCTGGGGCCAACGTCCTGACTTTC. It codes for CASSLGPSGANVLTF. The V call is TRBV27, the J call TRBJ2-6; D remains ambiguous. V was shortened by 2 bases and J by 1 base, with 6 bases between the two germline ends. This CDR3 has 15 amino acids. Germline CDR1 and CDR2: MNHEY and SMNVEV (reference sequence).

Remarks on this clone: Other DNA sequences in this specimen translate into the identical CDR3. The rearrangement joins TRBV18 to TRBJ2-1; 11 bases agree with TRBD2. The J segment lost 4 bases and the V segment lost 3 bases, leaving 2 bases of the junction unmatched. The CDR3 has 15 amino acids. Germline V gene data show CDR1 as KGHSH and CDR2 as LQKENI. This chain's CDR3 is CASSPGTSGYNEQFF. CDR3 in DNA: TGTGCCAGCTCACCCGGGACTAGCGGATACAATGAGCAGTTCTTC. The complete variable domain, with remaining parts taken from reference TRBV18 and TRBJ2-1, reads NAGVMQNPRHLVRRRGQEARLRCSPMKGHSHVYWYRQLPEEGLKFMVYLQKENIIDESGMPKERFSAEFPKEGPSILRIQQVVRGDSAAYFCASSPGTSGYNEQFFGPGTRLTVL.

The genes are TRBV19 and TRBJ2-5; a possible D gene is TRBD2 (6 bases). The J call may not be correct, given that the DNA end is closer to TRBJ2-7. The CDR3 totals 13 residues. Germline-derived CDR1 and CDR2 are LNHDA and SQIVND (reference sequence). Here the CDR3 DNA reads TGTGCCAGTAGTGCCGGCGGGGCAGGCGAGCAGTACTTC. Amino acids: CASSAGGAGEQYF.

CDR3 amino acids: CASSILNPGELFF. In DNA, the CDR3 is TGTGCCAGTAGTATACTAAACCCCGGGGAGCTGTTTTTT. The chain combines TRBV19 with TRBJ2-2; D remains ambiguous. The V gene's germline CDR1 is LNHDA and CDR2 SQIVND (reference sequence). The CDR3 has 13 amino acids. The germline V and J ends were trimmed by 2 bases and 6 bases, with 7 bases remaining between them.

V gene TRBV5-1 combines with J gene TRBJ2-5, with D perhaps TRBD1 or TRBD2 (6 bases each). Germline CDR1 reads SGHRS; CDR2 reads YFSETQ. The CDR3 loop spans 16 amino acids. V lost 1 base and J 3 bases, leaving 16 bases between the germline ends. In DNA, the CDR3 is TGCGCCAGCAGCTTGTACGGGGGCTTAAATGAAGAGACCCAGTACTTC. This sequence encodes CASSLYGGLNEETQYF.

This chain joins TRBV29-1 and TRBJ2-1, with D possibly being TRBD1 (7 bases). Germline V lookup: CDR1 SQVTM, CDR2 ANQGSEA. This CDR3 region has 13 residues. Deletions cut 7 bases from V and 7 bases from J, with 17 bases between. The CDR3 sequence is CSAEGGTVNEQFF. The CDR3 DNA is TGCAGCGCCGAAGGCGGGACAGTTAATGAGCAGTTCTTC.

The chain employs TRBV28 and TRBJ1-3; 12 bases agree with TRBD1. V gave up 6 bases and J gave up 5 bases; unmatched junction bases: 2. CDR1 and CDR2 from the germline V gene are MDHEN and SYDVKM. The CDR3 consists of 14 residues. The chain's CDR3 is CASSGTGGRNTIYF. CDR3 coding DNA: TGTGCCAGCAGCGGGACAGGGGGCAGAAACACCATATATTTT.

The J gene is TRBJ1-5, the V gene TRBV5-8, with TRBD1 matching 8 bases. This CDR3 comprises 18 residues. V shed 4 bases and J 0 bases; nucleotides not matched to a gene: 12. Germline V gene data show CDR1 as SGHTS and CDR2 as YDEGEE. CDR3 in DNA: TGTGCCAGCAGCCATGCCCCCGGGACAGGCTTTAGCAATCAGCCCCAGCATTTT. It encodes CASSHAPGTGFSNQPQHF.

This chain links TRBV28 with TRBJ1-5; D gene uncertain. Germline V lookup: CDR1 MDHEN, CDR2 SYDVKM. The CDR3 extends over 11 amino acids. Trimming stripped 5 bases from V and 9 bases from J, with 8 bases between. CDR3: CASSLNSPQHF. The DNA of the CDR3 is TGTGCCAGCAGTCTAAATTCGCCCCAGCATTTT.

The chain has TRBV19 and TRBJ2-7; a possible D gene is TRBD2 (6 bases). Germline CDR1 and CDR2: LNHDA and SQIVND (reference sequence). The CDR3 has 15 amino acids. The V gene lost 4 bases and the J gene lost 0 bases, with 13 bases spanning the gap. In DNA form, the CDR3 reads TGTGCCAGTAGTAGCGGGACTCGGAGCTCCTACGAGCAGTACTTC. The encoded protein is CASSSGTRSSYEQYF.

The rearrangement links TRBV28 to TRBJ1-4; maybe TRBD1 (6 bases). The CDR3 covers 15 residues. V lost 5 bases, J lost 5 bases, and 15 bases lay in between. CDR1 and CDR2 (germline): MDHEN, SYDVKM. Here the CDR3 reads CASSAKQGGNEKLFF. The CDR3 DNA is TGTGCCAGCAGTGCCAAACAGGGTGGGAATGAAAAACTGTTTTTT.

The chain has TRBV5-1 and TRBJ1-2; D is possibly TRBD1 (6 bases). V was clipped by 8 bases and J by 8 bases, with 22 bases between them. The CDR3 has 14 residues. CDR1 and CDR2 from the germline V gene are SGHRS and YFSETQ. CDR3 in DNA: TGCGCCAGTTCCCAGGGGCAGGTTGCAGGGGGCTACACCTTC. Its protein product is CASSQGQVAGGYTF.

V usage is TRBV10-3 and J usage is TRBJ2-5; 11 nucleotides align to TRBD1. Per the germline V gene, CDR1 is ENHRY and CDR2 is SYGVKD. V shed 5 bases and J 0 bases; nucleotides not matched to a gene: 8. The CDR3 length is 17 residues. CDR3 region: CAISSGTGGPYQETQYF. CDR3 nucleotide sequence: TGTGCCATCAGTTCCGGGACAGGGGGGCCATACCAAGAGACCCAGTACTTC.

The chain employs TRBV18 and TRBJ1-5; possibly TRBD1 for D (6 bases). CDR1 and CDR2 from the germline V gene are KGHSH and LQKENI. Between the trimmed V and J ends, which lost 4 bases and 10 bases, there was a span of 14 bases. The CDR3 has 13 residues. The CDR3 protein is CASSRGGTGPQHF. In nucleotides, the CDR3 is TGTGCCAGCTCACGAGGGGGTACGGGCCCCCAGCATTTT. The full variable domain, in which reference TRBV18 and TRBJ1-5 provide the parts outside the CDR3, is NAGVMQNPRHLVRRRGQEARLRCSPMKGHSHVYWYRQLPEEGLKFMVYLQKENIIDESGMPKERFSAEFPKEGPSILRIQQVVRGDSAAYFCASSRGGTGPQHFGDGTRLSIL.